Presented here are 22 T cell receptor beta chains from one specimen sequenced in a study of cytomegalovirus exposure and HLA in healthy donors. PCR involved 60 Vbeta and 13 Jbeta primers. The method was immunoSEQ multiplex PCR; TCRdb's version includes in-frame clones alone and lacks a portion of them. The sample yields 90,000 or so clones, approximately 81% seen once. The sequencing input was PBMCs. The receptors come from a middle-aged woman in good health and CMV-seronegative.

The rearrangement joins TRBV7-9 to TRBJ2-1; 12 bases are shared with TRBD2. V lost 2 bases, J lost 4 bases, and 0 bases stayed unmatched. The CDR3 runs to 15 residues. Per germline, CDR1 SEHNR and CDR2 FQNEAQ (reference sequence). Here the CDR3 DNA reads TGTGCCAGCAGCTTAACTAGCGGGGGGTACAATGAGCAGTTCTTC. Amino acid sequence: CASSLTSGGYNEQFF.

The chain employs TRBV2 and TRBJ2-1; possibly TRBD2 for D (6 bases). The V and J ends lost 8 bases and 1 base respectively, with 12 bases between them. Germline V gene data show CDR1 as SNHLY and CDR2 as FYNNEI. CDR3 length: 14 residues. CDR3: CASGGSRSYNEQFF. Written as DNA, the CDR3 is TGTGCCAGCGGAGGGTCGAGATCCTACAATGAGCAGTTCTTC.

In its sample, this clone was seen once. V usage is TRBV7-2 and J usage is TRBJ1-2; 7 bases are a match to TRBD1. Germline V gives CDR1 SGHTA, CDR2 FQGNSA. The J segment lost 5 bases and the V segment lost 5 bases, leaving 8 bases of the junction unmatched. The CDR3 has 14 amino acids. The CDR3 DNA sequence: TGTGCCAGCAGCCGGGACAGTGCGACGTATGGCTACACCTTC. Its protein product is CASSRDSATYGYTF.

This clone was detected a few times. This chain uses TRBV10-3 with TRBJ2-2, with 7 bases matching TRBD1. The germline V gene encodes CDR1 ENHRY and CDR2 SYGVKD. CDR3 size: 16 residues. V lost 2 bases, J lost 8 bases, and 11 bases stayed unmatched. DNA of the CDR3: TGTGCCATCAGTGAGCCCTACAGGGGCCAACTAGGGGAGCTGTTTTTT. Translating it yields CAISEPYRGQLGELFF.

V is TRBV7-7 and J is TRBJ1-6; D gene unclear. Between the trimmed V and J ends, which lost 5 bases and 7 bases, there was a span of 9 bases. There are 13 residues in the CDR3. Germline V gene lookup returns CDR1 SSHAT and CDR2 FNYEAQ (reference sequence). The CDR3 bases are TGTGCCAGCAGCCCGAGTGAGAATTCACCCCTCCACTTT. It is translated as CASSPSENSPLHF.

The chain uses TRBV11-3 and TRBJ2-1; D gene unclear. The CDR3 has 15 residues. Germline values: CDR1 SGHNT, CDR2 YENEEA. The V gene lost 0 bases and the J gene lost 4 bases, with 10 bases spanning the gap. This chain's CDR3 is CASSLEQSPYNEQFF. The CDR3 DNA is TGTGCCAGCAGCTTAGAACAGTCCCCTTACAATGAGCAGTTCTTC.

V and J are TRBV4-1 and TRBJ1-2, with D possibly being TRBD1 (5 bases). The V end lost 0 bases, the J end lost 0 bases, and 17 bases lay between the germline ends. CDR1 and CDR2 from the germline V gene are MGHRA and YSYEKL. The CDR3 runs to 18 residues. In nucleotides, the CDR3 is TGCGCCAGCAGCCAAGAGGGGCAACACCTTAAAGCTAACTATGGCTACACCTTC. Translation: CASSQEGQHLKANYGYTF.

V gene TRBV28 combines with J gene TRBJ1-2; D is perhaps TRBD1 (5 bases). The CDR3 loop spans 15 amino acids. V gave up 2 bases and J gave up 6 bases, with 16 bases separating them. Germline lookup yields CDR1 MDHEN and CDR2 SYDVKM. CDR3 DNA sequence: TGTGCCAGCAGTTTAGATTGGGGCAAGCCTCATGGCTACACCTTC. This encodes CASSLDWGKPHGYTF.

The gene calls are TRBV27 and TRBJ2-5; 9 bases fit TRBD1. The CDR3 runs to 17 residues. Germline V gives CDR1 MNHEY, CDR2 SMNVEV (reference sequence). V was clipped by 5 bases and J by 2 bases; unmatched bases: 12. CDR3: CASSGRDRDMGQETQYF. In nucleotides, the CDR3 is TGTGCCAGCAGTGGCCGGGACAGGGATATGGGACAAGAGACCCAGTACTTC.

In regard to this clone: The identical CDR3 is also encoded by other nucleotide sequences in the sample. The chain combines TRBV5-1 with TRBJ1-2, with D maybe TRBD1 (5 bases). This CDR3 comprises 14 residues. Trimming took off 5 bases at V and 4 bases at J, with 15 bases between the two ends. From germline, CDR1 is SGHRS and CDR2 YFSETQ. This CDR3 reads CASRADSFGYGYTF. The CDR3 coding sequence is TGCGCCAGCAGAGCCGACAGTTTCGGCTATGGCTACACCTTC.

The chain uses TRBV7-2 and TRBJ2-1, with TRBD2 identical over 8 bases. J lost 5 bases, V lost 6 bases, and 6 bases had no gene match. Germline-derived CDR1 and CDR2 are SGHTA and FQGNSA. The CDR3 is made up of 14 amino acids. In nucleotides, the CDR3 is TGTGCCAGCAGAAAAAGCGGGAGCGACAATGAGCAGTTCTTC. Protein: CASRKSGSDNEQFF.

DNA for the CDR3: TGTGCCAGCAGCCGTCACTCCGGGACAGAACGATCTGAAGCTTTCTTT. The encoded protein is CASSRHSGTERSEAFF. The genes are TRBV11-3 and TRBJ1-1; 7 bases fit TRBD1. V gave up 5 bases and J gave up 6 bases; unmatched junction bases: 15. Germline-derived CDR1 and CDR2 are SGHNT and YENEEA. The length of the CDR3 is 16 residues.

The chain is built from TRBV6-6 and TRBJ2-3, with unresolved D. The CDR3 covers 14 residues. Germline assignment: CDR1 MNHNY and CDR2 SVGAGI (reference sequence). Trimming took 6 bases from V and 0 from J, leaving 10 bases between them. CDR3 region: CASSPAGSTDTQYF. The CDR3 DNA sequence: TGTGCCAGCAGCCCTGCCGGGAGCACAGATACGCAGTATTTT.

V gene TRBV30 combines with J gene TRBJ2-1; 7 nucleotides match TRBD2. After removal of 5 bases from V and 9 bases from J, the junction contained 10 bases not matched to a gene. The CDR3 totals 13 residues. Per germline, CDR1 GTSNPN and CDR2 SVGIG (reference sequence). The CDR3 sequence: CAWGLVTQGEQFF. As DNA, the CDR3 is TGTGCCTGGGGACTAGTAACCCAGGGTGAGCAGTTCTTC. Looking up the rest from reference TRBV30 and TRBJ2-1 gives the full variable domain: SQTIHQWPATLVQPVGSPLSLECTVEGTSNPNLYWYRQAAGRGLQLLFYSVGIGQISSEVPQNLSASRPQDRQFILSSKKLLLSDSGFYLCAWGLVTQGEQFFGPGTRLTVL.

CDR3 sequence reads: CASSFGVGTGGSEAFF. The CDR3 bases are TGTGCCAGCAGTTTTGGAGTCGGGACAGGGGGGTCTGAAGCTTTCTTT. The rearrangement joins TRBV27 to TRBJ1-1; TRBD1 agrees at 11 bases. CDR3 length: 16 residues. Germline trimming cut 3 bases from V and 6 bases from J; bases unmatched to any gene: 9. Germline V CDR1 and CDR2: MNHEY, SMNVEV (reference sequence).

This chain joins TRBV7-9 and TRBJ1-1; 11 bases are shared with TRBD1. Germline values: CDR1 SEHNR, CDR2 FQNEAQ (reference sequence). This CDR3 region has 15 residues. Unmatched junction bases numbered 7, after V lost 5 bases and J lost 5 bases. This chain's CDR3 is CASSLGQGAITEAFF. DNA of the CDR3: TGTGCCAGCAGCCTTGGACAGGGGGCGATTACTGAAGCTTTCTTT.

The CDR3 DNA reads as TGTGCCAGCAGCTTAGAACTAGCGGGGGGGTTCAATGAGCAGTTCTTC. This translates into CASSLELAGGFNEQFF. The rearrangement uses TRBV7-6 and TRBJ2-1; TRBD2 agrees at 13 bases. Germline values: CDR1 SGHVS, CDR2 FNYEAQ. The V segment lost 1 base and the J segment 6 bases; nucleotides outside the gene matches: 3. This CDR3 is built from 16 residues.

The V and J genes are TRBV5-1 and TRBJ2-7; possibly TRBD2 for D (6 bases). Trimming pared 0 bases from V and 0 bases from J, leaving 13 bases between. CDR3 length: 16 residues. The germline V gene encodes CDR1 SGHRS and CDR2 YFSETQ. CDR3 sequence (DNA): TGCGCCAGCAGCTTGGATTCTAGCGTTTCCTCCTACGAGCAGTACTTC. Translating gives CASSLDSSVSSYEQYF.

The chain recombines TRBV28 with TRBJ2-7; TRBD2 might be the D (6 bases). The CDR3 sequence is 12 residues long. Germline-derived CDR1 and CDR2 are MDHEN and SYDVKM. V was pared by 5 bases and J by 6 bases, with 11 bases between. The CDR3: CASSRRRAEQYF. In DNA, the CDR3 is TGTGCCAGCAGTCGGAGGAGGGCCGAGCAGTACTTC.

The J gene is TRBJ2-1, the V gene TRBV5-1; TRBD2 matches 10 bases. Germline loops: CDR1 SGHRS, CDR2 YFSETQ. After removal of 6 bases from V and 0 bases from J, the junction contained 15 bases not matched to a gene. The CDR3 totals 19 residues. CDR3 in amino acids: CASNTFRTSGGSSYNEQFF. CDR3 DNA sequence: TGCGCCAGCAACACCTTTCGGACTAGCGGAGGGAGCTCCTACAATGAGCAGTTCTTC.

The rearrangement uses TRBV6-1 and TRBJ2-3, with a possible D match to TRBD1 (5 bases). Looked up from germline, CDR1 is MNHNS and CDR2 is SASEGT. The CDR3 length is 15 residues. Deletions cut 5 bases from V and 2 bases from J, with 14 bases between. CDR3 sequence reads: CASSPDSRSTDTQYF. CDR3 sequence (DNA): TGTGCCAGCAGTCCCGACAGCAGATCCACAGATACGCAGTATTTT.

This clone came up once. V and J are TRBV7-2 and TRBJ1-2; the D is unclear. V shed 1 base and J shed 2 bases, with 8 bases lying between them. The V gene's germline CDR1 is SGHTA and CDR2 FQGNSA. The CDR3 totals 14 residues. The chain's CDR3 is CASSLGPRNYGYTF. The CDR3 nucleotides read TGTGCCAGCAGCTTAGGCCCCAGAAACTATGGCTACACCTTC.